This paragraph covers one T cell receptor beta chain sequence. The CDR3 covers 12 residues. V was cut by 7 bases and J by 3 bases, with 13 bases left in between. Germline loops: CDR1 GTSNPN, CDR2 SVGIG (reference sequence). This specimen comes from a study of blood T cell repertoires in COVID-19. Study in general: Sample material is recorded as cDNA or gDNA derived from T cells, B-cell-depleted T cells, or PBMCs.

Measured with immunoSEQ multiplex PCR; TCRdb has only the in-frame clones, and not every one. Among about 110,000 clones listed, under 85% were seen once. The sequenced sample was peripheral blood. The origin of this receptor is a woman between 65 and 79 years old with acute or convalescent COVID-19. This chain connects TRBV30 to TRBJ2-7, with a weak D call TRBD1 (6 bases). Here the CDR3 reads CALTGLDYEQYF. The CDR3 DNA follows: TGTGCCTTGACAGGTTTGGACTACGAGCAGTACTTC. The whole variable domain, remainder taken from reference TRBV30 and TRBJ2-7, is SQTIHQWPATLVQPVGSPLSLECTVEGTSNPNLYWYRQAAGRGLQLLFYSVGIGQISSEVPQNLSASRPQDRQFILSSKKLLLSDSGFYLCALTGLDYEQYFGPGTRLTVT.